Shown below are 25 T cell receptor beta chains from a single sample sequenced in a study of blood T cell repertoires in COVID-19. Here immunoSEQ multiplex PCR was the method, and the copy in TCRdb shows in-frame clones only, minus some. The table lists 100,000 or so clones, roughly 90% of them singletons. The sequenced sample was peripheral blood. The origin of the receptors is a man aged 25-40 years in a cohort sampled during active COVID-19.

The genes are TRBV6-6 and TRBJ2-4, with D possibly matching TRBD2 (6 bases). The germline V gene has CDR1 MNHNY and CDR2 SVGAGI (reference sequence). The CDR3 is 15 amino acids. V lost 3 bases and J lost 6, with 15 bases in between. DNA of the CDR3: TGTGCCAGCAGTTATATGGGACGGGAGTCAAACATTCAGTACTTC. This encodes CASSYMGRESNIQYF.

CDR3 in DNA: TGCAGCGTTGCACCGGGACTACACACAGATACGCAGTATTTT. This codes for CSVAPGLHTDTQYF. The rearrangement joins TRBV29-1 to TRBJ2-3; 7 nucleotides agree with TRBD2. The CDR3 sequence is 14 residues long. The V gene end was trimmed by 4 bases and the J gene end by 2 bases; junction bases not matched to a gene: 6. Germline CDR1 and CDR2: SQVTM and ANQGSEA.

This chain uses TRBV23-1 with TRBJ2-5; possibly TRBD1 for D (6 bases). Being an ORF, TRBV23-1 has a function that is uncertain. CDR3 length: 13 amino acids. V lost 7 bases and J 3 bases, leaving 12 bases between the germline ends. The CDR3 DNA is TGCGCCAGCACTCACTACAGGGAAGAGACCCAGTACTTC. This gives the protein CASTHYREETQYF.

The CDR3 sequence: CASSSPRQENYGYTF. CDR3 DNA sequence: TGTGCCAGCAGCTCCCCCCGACAGGAAAACTATGGCTACACCTTC. The chain uses TRBV5-4 and TRBJ1-2; possibly TRBD1 for D (6 bases). The CDR3 covers 15 residues. Trimming left V 3 bases short and J 2 bases short, with 14 bases between. Germline V gene sequence: CDR1 SGHNT, CDR2 YYREEE (reference sequence).

The V and J genes are TRBV6-5 and TRBJ2-5, with D maybe TRBD1 (7 bases). The CDR3 spans 14 residues. In germline, CDR1 is MNHEY, CDR2 SVGAGI. Trimming removed 5 bases from V and 1 base from J, with 11 bases in between. CDR3 protein: CASSRGTAQETQYF. CDR3 coding DNA: TGTGCCAGCAGTCGGGGGACAGCCCAAGAGACCCAGTACTTC.

V and J are TRBV2 and TRBJ1-2, with a weak D call TRBD1 (5 bases). Germline CDR1 is SNHLY and CDR2 is FYNNEI. The CDR3 has 15 residues. Deletions cut 9 bases from V and 7 bases from J, with 24 bases between. CDR3 sequence: CARGGVSEGIGGYTF. The CDR3 DNA reads as TGTGCCAGGGGGGGAGTTTCTGAGGGTATTGGTGGCTACACCTTC.

This chain links TRBV28 with TRBJ1-1; D is unresolved. Germline assignment: CDR1 MDHEN and CDR2 SYDVKM. V lost 3 bases, J lost 4 bases, and 15 bases lay in between. The CDR3 is made up of 15 amino acids. The CDR3 DNA reads TGTGCCAGCAGTTTCACTCCGTTTCGAGCCACTGAAGCTTTCTTT. This codes for CASSFTPFRATEAFF.

The chain employs TRBV4-1 and TRBJ2-2; D is perhaps TRBD2 (7 bases). Per the germline V gene, CDR1 is MGHRA and CDR2 is YSYEKL. V was cut by 2 bases and J by 6 bases, with 16 bases left in between. The CDR3 has 16 residues. In nucleotides, the CDR3 is TGCGCCAGCAGCCAACGTGGGGGGGCCGTGGCCGGGGAGCTGTTTTTT. Translation gives CASSQRGGAVAGELFF.

This chain's CDR3 is CASRSSGLENYEQYF. In DNA form, the CDR3 reads TGTGCCAGCAGATCTTCGGGACTAGAAAACTACGAGCAGTACTTC. This chain uses TRBV27 with TRBJ2-7; 8 bases match TRBD2. This CDR3 region has 15 residues. Per the germline V gene, CDR1 is MNHEY and CDR2 is SMNVEV (reference sequence). V trimming: 6 bases; J trimming: 3 bases; junction bases outside the gene matches: 10.

This clone appeared once. The rearrangement joins TRBV7-6 to TRBJ2-5, with 10 bases aligning to TRBD1. Germline CDR1 reads SGHVS; CDR2 reads FNYEAQ. This CDR3 comprises 15 residues. With V trimmed by 0 bases and J by 4 bases, 2 bases remained unmatched. As DNA, the CDR3 is TGTGCCAGCAGCTTAGCATGGACAGGGGGAGAGACCCAGTACTTC. Encoded protein: CASSLAWTGGETQYF.

The rearrangement uses TRBV11-2 and TRBJ1-1; D is possibly TRBD1 (6 bases). V was pared by 5 bases and J by 5 bases, with 12 bases between. The CDR3 spans 13 residues. Germline CDR1 reads SGHAT; CDR2 reads FQNNGV. The DNA of the CDR3 is TGTGCCAGCAGCCCTAGACAGGCAACTGAAGCTTTCTTT. As protein: CASSPRQATEAFF.

The chain links TRBV18 to TRBJ1-6; 8 bases are shared with TRBD1. The CDR3 is 14 residues long. Germline V lookup: CDR1 KGHSH, CDR2 LQKENI. With V trimmed by 3 bases and J by 10 bases, 5 bases remained unmatched. CDR3 residues: CASSPWDRNSPLHF. The DNA for the CDR3 is TGTGCCAGCTCACCCTGGGACAGGAACTCACCCCTCCACTTT.

Note on this clone: The junction differs from germline at one of its ends, possibly a read error. The genes are TRBV28 and TRBJ2-7; 10 bases match TRBD1. This CDR3 is 12 amino acids long. CDR1 is MDHEN and CDR2 is SYDVKM in the germline V gene. The CDR3 region is CASSSAGTGVDF. The CDR3, as DNA: TGTGCCAGCAGTTCCGCCGGGACAGGGGTCGACTTC.

This chain uses TRBV12-3 or TRBV12-4 with TRBJ2-4; D uncertain. V lost 6 bases to trimming and J lost 6 bases, with 12 bases between them. The CDR3 has 13 residues. As DNA, the CDR3 is TGTGCCAGCAGCTCTCAGGTGGGAAACATTCAGTACTTC. Its translation: CASSSQVGNIQYF.

This clone has only a few counts. The chain has TRBV7-6 and TRBJ1-5, with 8 bases fitting TRBD1. Germline V gene sequence: CDR1 SGHVS, CDR2 FNYEAQ. The CDR3 extends over 18 amino acids. The V and J ends lost 1 base and 2 bases, in that order; junction bases with no gene match: 10. For the CDR3, the DNA is TGTGCCAGCAGCTTAGGAGGGACAGGTTCGTGGGGCAATCAGCCCCAGCATTTT. Its protein product is CASSLGGTGSWGNQPQHF.

The V call is TRBV2, the J call TRBJ2-1; D not resolved. The ends were cut back, 6 bases at V and 0 bases at J, with 9 bases in the middle. The CDR3 length is 14 residues. Germline V gives CDR1 SNHLY, CDR2 FYNNEI. CDR3 nucleotides: TGTGCCAGCAGCCGCACGGTCTCCTACAATGAGCAGTTCTTC. Translated: CASSRTVSYNEQFF.

The chain joins TRBV5-1 to TRBJ1-1; D is unresolved. Germline V gene lookup returns CDR1 SGHRS and CDR2 YFSETQ. The length of the CDR3 is 13 residues. Deletions cut 2 bases from V and 2 bases from J, with 7 bases between. The CDR3 region has the DNA TGCGCCAGCAGCTTTCGAGGAAACACTGAAGCTTTCTTT. Translated, it gives CASSFRGNTEAFF.

This chain connects TRBV6-1 to TRBJ2-3; 9 nucleotides match TRBD1. The V gene end was trimmed by 0 bases and the J gene end by 6 bases; junction bases not matched to a gene: 4. Germline values: CDR1 MNHNS, CDR2 SASEGT. This CDR3 has 15 amino acids. CDR3 nucleotide sequence: TGTGCCAGCAGTGAAGCGACAGGGGGTTCGGATACGCAGTATTTT. Its translation: CASSEATGGSDTQYF.

The chain has TRBV30 and TRBJ2-3; D ambiguous. V was trimmed by 0 bases and J by 7 bases, leaving 11 bases between them. This CDR3 spans 13 amino acids. Germline V lookup: CDR1 GTSNPN, CDR2 SVGIG (reference sequence). For the CDR3, the DNA is TGTGCCTGGAGTGTAAGTCCGGTAAATACGCAGTATTTT. Encoded protein: CAWSVSPVNTQYF.

This chain links TRBV12-3 or TRBV12-4 with TRBJ1-2, with D unclear. V gave up 8 bases and J gave up 2 bases, with 12 bases separating them. The CDR3 is 13 amino acids. The CDR3 nucleotides are TGTGCCAGCGACCGGTTAGCCAACTATGGCTACACCTTC. Its protein is CASDRLANYGYTF.

This clone was counted a single time. The chain is built from TRBV30 and TRBJ1-1, with 7 bases identical to TRBD1. V lost 3 bases and J lost 2; bases outside the gene matches: 12. The germline CDR1 and CDR2 sequences are GTSNPN and SVGIG (reference sequence). The length of the CDR3 is 16 residues. The CDR3 is CAWSPPITGVNTEAFF. Here the CDR3 DNA reads TGTGCCTGGAGCCCCCCAATCACAGGGGTCAACACTGAAGCTTTCTTT.

The chain is built from TRBV6-6 and TRBJ1-6, with 10 bases aligning to TRBD1. The CDR3 is 18 residues long. The V gene end was trimmed by 5 bases and the J gene end by 12 bases; junction bases not matched to a gene: 19. CDR1 and CDR2 (germline): MNHNY, SVGAGI (reference sequence). CDR3 residues: CASSLGTGAPKNPKPLHF. The CDR3 DNA reads as TGTGCCAGCAGTCTGGGGACAGGGGCCCCAAAAAACCCAAAACCCCTCCACTTT.

The chain combines TRBV5-4 with TRBJ2-3; perhaps TRBD2 as D (6 bases). Germline V gives CDR1 SGHNT, CDR2 YYREEE (reference sequence). Trimming removed 6 bases from V and 0 bases from J, with 14 bases in between. The CDR3 runs 15 residues. The CDR3: CASTSRDLSTDTQYF. CDR3 DNA: TGTGCCAGCACCTCCCGGGACTTAAGCACAGATACGCAGTATTTT.

The table lists this clone with a count of one. The chain couples TRBV5-1 to TRBJ1-4; tentative D call: TRBD1 (6 bases). Trimming removed 1 base at V and 6 bases at J, with 7 bases between. CDR1 is SGHRS, CDR2 YFSETQ, per germline. This CDR3 contains 13 residues. The CDR3: CASSLTGYEKLFF. Here the CDR3 DNA reads TGCGCCAGCAGCTTGACAGGGTATGAAAAACTGTTTTTT.

V is TRBV28 and J is TRBJ1-2; tentative D call: TRBD1 (5 bases). This CDR3 region has 14 residues. V lost 3 bases, J lost 5 bases, and 13 bases lay in between. Germline V gene data show CDR1 as MDHEN and CDR2 as SYDVKM. The CDR3: CASSFGAGGYGYTF. Written as DNA, the CDR3 is TGTGCCAGCAGTTTCGGGGCGGGAGGATATGGCTACACCTTC.